A selection of T cell receptor beta chains follows, all from one sample in a study of T cell responses to AZD1222 COVID-19 vaccine. The method was immunoSEQ multiplex PCR; TCRdb's version includes in-frame clones alone and lacks a portion of them. The sample includes 88,000 or so clones, about 89% of them seen just once. The material sequenced was peripheral blood, taken on day 0 of AZD1222 vaccination. The source is an adult in good health. Both conserved end residues are trimmed from each CDR3.

ASSLSDNRGYGYT	TRBV5-1	TRBJ1-2
ASSPVLGNQPQH	TRBV10-2	TRBJ1-5
ASRWGGTNYGYT	TRBV6-5	TRBJ1-2
ASSLVSSSQETQY	TRBV7-6	TRBJ2-5
ASSVGQSQGDEQF	TRBV7-9	TRBJ2-1
ASSSDREVAGETQY	TRBV28	TRBJ2-5
ASSSGQMDEKLF	TRBV5-1	TRBJ1-4
ASSSSGDSGNTIY	TRBV5-1	TRBJ1-3
ASSSGTRMDTQY	TRBV7-3	TRBJ2-3
ASVRDISSGANVLT	TRBV19	TRBJ2-6
ASSPSDRNTEAF	TRBV7-9	TRBJ1-1
ASSLRLAGPTDTQY	TRBV11-1	TRBJ2-3
ASSSRLEQY	TRBV12-3/TRBV12-4	TRBJ2-7
ASSLLMTFKTNSPLH	TRBV28	TRBJ1-6
ASSLLAGASLEQY	TRBV7-2	TRBJ2-7
ASSEVPGTGNQPQH	TRBV6-1	TRBJ1-5
ASRLGSKETQY	TRBV5-6	TRBJ2-5